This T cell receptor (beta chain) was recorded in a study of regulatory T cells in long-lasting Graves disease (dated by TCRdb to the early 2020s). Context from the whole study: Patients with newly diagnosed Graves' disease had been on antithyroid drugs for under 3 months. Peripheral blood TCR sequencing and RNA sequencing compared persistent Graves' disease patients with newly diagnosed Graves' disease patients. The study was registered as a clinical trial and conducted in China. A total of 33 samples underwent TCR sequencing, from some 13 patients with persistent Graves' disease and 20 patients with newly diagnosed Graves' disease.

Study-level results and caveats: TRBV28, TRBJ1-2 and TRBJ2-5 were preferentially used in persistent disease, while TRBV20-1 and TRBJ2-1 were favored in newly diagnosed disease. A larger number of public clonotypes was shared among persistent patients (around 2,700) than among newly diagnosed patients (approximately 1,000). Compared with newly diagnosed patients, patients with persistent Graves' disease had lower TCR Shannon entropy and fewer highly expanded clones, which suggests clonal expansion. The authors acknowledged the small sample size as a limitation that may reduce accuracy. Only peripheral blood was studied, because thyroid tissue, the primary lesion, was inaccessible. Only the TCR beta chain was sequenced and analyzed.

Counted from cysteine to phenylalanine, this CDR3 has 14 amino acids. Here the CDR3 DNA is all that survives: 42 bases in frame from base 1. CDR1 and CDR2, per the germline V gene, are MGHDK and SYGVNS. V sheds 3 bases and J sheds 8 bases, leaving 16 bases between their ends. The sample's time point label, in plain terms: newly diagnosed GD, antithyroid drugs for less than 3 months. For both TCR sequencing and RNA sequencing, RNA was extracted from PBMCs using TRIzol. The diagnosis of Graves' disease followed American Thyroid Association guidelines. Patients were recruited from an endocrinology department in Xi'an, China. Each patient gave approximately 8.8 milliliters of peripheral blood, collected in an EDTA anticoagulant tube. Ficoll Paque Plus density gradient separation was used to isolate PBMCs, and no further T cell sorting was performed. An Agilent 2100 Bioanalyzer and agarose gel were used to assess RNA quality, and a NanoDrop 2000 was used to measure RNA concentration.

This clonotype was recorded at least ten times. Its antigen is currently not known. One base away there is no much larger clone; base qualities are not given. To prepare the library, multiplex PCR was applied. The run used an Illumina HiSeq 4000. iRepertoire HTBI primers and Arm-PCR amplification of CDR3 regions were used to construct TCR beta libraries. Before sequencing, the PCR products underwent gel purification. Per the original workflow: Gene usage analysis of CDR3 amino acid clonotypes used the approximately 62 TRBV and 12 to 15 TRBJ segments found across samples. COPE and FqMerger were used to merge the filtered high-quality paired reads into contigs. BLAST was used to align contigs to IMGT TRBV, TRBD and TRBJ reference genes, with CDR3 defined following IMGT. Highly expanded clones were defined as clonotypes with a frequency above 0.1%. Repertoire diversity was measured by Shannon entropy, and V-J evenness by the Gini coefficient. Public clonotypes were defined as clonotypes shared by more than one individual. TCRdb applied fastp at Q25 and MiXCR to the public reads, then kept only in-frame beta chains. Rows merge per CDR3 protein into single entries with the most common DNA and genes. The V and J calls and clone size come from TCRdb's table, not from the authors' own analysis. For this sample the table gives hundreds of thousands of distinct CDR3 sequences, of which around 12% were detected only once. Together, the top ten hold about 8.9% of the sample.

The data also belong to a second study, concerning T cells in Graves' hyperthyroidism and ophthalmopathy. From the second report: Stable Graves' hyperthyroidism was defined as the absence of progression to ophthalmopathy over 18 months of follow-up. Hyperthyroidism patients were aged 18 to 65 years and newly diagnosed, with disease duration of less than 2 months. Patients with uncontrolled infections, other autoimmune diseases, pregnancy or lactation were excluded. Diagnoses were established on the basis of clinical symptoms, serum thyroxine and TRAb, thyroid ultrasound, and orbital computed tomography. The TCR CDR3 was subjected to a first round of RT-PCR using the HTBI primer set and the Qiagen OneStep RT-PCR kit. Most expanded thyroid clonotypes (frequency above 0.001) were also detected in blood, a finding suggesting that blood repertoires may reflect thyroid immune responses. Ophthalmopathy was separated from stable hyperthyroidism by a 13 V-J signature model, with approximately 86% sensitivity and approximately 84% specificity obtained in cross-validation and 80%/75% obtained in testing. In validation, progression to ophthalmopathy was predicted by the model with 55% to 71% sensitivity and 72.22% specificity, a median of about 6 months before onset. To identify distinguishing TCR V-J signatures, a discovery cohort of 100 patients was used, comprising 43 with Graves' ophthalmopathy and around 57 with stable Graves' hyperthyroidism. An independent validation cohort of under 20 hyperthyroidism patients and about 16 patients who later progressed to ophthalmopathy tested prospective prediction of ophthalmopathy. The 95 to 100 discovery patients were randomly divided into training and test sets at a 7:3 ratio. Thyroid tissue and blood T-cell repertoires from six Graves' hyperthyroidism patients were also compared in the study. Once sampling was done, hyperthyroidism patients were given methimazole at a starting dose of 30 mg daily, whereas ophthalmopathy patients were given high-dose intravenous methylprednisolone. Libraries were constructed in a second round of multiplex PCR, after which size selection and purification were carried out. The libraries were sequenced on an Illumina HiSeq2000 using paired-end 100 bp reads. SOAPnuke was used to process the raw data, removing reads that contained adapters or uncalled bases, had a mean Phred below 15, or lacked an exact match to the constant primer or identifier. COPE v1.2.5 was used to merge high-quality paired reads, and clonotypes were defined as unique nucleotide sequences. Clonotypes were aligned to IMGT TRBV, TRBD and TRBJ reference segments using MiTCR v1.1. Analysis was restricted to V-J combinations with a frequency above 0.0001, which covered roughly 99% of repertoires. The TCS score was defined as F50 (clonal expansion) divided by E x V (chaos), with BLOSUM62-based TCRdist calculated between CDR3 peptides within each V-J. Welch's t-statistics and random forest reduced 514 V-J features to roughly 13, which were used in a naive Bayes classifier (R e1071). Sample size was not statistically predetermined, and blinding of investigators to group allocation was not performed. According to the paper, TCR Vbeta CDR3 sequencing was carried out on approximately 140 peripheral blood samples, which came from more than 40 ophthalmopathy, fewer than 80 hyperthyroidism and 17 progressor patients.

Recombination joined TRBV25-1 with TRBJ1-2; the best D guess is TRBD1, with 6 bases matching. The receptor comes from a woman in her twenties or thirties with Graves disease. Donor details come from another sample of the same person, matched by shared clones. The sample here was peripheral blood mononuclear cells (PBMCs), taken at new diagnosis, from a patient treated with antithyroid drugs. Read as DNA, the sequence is TGTGCCAGCAGTGATGCGATGGGGGCGCCGGGCTACACCTTC. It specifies CASSDAMGAPGYTF.